Listed below are T cell receptor beta chains from one sample, sequenced in a study of T cell repertoires in cytomegalovirus infection. TCRdb called the reads again in MiXCR, with one record for every CDR3 protein. Of about 830,000 distinct CDR3 sequences in the sample, roughly 33% are singletons; the top ten hold roughly 12%. Their recognized antigens are unknown. The starting material was cultured CD8+ T cells from PBMCs, obtained from culture after CMV antigen stimulation. These receptor sequences come from a human donor in good health (CMV status not recorded). Some clones in this sample may be carry-over from other donors' samples. Both conserved end residues are part of each CDR3. Fields, in order: D gene, CDR3 length, V gene, clone size, J gene, CDR3 protein, CDR3 DNA. A D gene is named only where the DNA matches it firmly. Where a row states a size, it is once, few, many or the class of an expanded clone; other rows omit it.

>NA|16|TRBV6-5|NA|TRBJ1-2
CASSYSISEPFYGYTF
TGTGCCAGCAGTTACTCGATATCCGAGCCTTTTTATGGCTACACCTTC
>NA|15|TRBV4-2|NA|TRBJ2-5
CASSQEGLRQETQYF
TGTGCCAGCAGCCAAGAAGGACTACGCCAAGAGACCCAGTACTTC
>NA|16|TRBV28|NA|TRBJ2-5
CASSPHVPSNRETQYF
TGTGCCAGCAGTCCCCACGTACCTTCGAATAGGGAGACCCAGTACTTC
>NA|13|TRBV27|many|TRBJ2-7
CASSLGRVYEQYF
TGTGCCAGCAGCTTAGGCAGGGTCTACGAGCAGTACTTC
>NA|14|TRBV12-3/TRBV12-4|NA|TRBJ1-2
CASSLGTLFYGYTF
TGTGCCAGCAGTTTAGGGACGCTGTTCTATGGCTACACCTTC
>TRBD2|15|TRBV20-1|NA|TRBJ2-1
CSAHPTSGPYNEQFF
TGCAGTGCCCACCCGACTAGCGGGCCCTACAATGAGCAGTTCTTC
>TRBD1|19|TRBV6-5|NA|TRBJ2-7
CASRQTGTGGYPSSYEQYF
TGTGCCAGCAGACAGACCGGGACAGGGGGCTATCCTAGCTCCTACGAGCAGTACTTC
>NA|16|TRBV19|few|TRBJ2-2
CASSIGGGFNTGELFF
TGTGCCAGTAGTATAGGTGGGGGCTTTAACACCGGGGAGCTGTTTTTT
>NA|16|TRBV27|NA|TRBJ2-3
CASSLQVEALPDTQYF
TGTGCCAGCAGTTTACAGGTGGAGGCGCTTCCAGATACGCAGTATTTT
>NA|13|TRBV28|many|TRBJ1-1
CASSLRRRDEAFF
TGTGCCAGCAGTTTACGGCGGCGGGATGAAGCTTTCTTT
>NA|16|TRBV25-1|few|TRBJ2-3
CASSGGLGHNTDTQYF
TGTGCCAGCAGTGGGGGCCTAGGTCATAACACAGATACGCAGTATTTT
>NA|15|TRBV14|NA|TRBJ1-1
CASSQETHWSTEAFF
TGTGCCAGCAGCCAAGAGACCCATTGGAGCACTGAAGCTTTCTTT
>NA|11|TRBV20-1|NA|TRBJ2-7
CSARWVGEQYF
TGCAGTGCTAGGTGGGTCGGCGAGCAGTACTTC
>TRBD2|16|TRBV7-9|NA|TRBJ2-5
CASSPRLAGSLETQYF
TGTGCCAGCAGCCCTCGGCTAGCGGGGTCACTGGAGACCCAGTACTTC
>NA|15|TRBV27|few|TRBJ1-5
CASSFARSGHQPQHF
TGTGCCAGCAGTTTCGCGCGGTCTGGCCATCAGCCCCAGCATTTT
>NA|14|TRBV9|NA|TRBJ2-7
CASSVSGGNYEQYF
TGTGCCAGCAGCGTATCCGGGGGAAACTACGAGCAGTACTTC
>TRBD1|15|TRBV5-1|few|TRBJ1-1
CASSLNSDRGGEAFF
TGCGCCAGCAGCTTGAACTCGGACAGGGGTGGTGAAGCTTTCTTT
>TRBD2|16|TRBV6-2/TRBV6-3|NA|TRBJ2-1
CASSTRGGDFYNEQFF
TGTGCCAGCAGTACCCGGGGAGGGGACTTCTACAATGAGCAGTTCTTC
>TRBD2|17|TRBV7-9|few|TRBJ2-5
CASSGRTSGGLQETQYF
TGTGCCAGCAGCGGTCGGACTAGCGGGGGCCTCCAAGAGACCCAGTACTTC
>NA|17|TRBV9|NA|TRBJ2-3
CASSDPLTDPSTDTQYF
TGTGCCAGCAGCGATCCTCTCACAGATCCTAGCACAGATACGCAGTATTTT
>NA|13|TRBV12-3/TRBV12-4|many|TRBJ2-4
CASSSSVGDIQYF
TGTGCCAGCAGTTCCAGCGTAGGGGACATTCAGTACTTC
>NA|15|TRBV28|few|TRBJ1-1
CASSLYRGVNTEAFF
TGTGCCAGCAGTTTATATCGGGGGGTGAACACTGAAGCTTTCTTT
>NA|15|TRBV7-3|many|TRBJ2-3
CASSSRLSFTDTQYF
TGTGCCAGCAGCTCCCGCCTCTCTTTCACAGATACGCAGTATTTT
>NA|16|TRBV7-8|many|TRBJ2-7
CASSQRRGGRSYEQYF
TGTGCCAGCAGCCAGCGAAGAGGGGGTCGTTCCTACGAGCAGTACTTC
>NA|15|TRBV7-8|many|TRBJ1-3
CASSFPGGHRNTIYF
TGTGCCAGCAGTTTTCCGGGGGGGCATCGAAACACCATATATTTT
>TRBD1|16|TRBV24-1|few|TRBJ2-1
CATSDQTGFRYNEQFF
TGTGCCACCAGTGACCAGACAGGGTTCCGGTACAATGAGCAGTTCTTC
>NA|14|TRBV7-2|many|TRBJ2-1
CASSFFLSYNEQFF
TGTGCCAGCAGCTTTTTTCTCTCCTACAATGAGCAGTTCTTC
>NA|16|TRBV28|NA|TRBJ1-5
CASSYRATGSNQPQHF
TGTGCCAGCAGTTATAGGGCCACAGGGAGCAATCAGCCCCAGCATTTT
>NA|15|TRBV12-3/TRBV12-4|NA|TRBJ1-1
CASSSPDRRNTEAFF
TGTGCCAGCAGTTCTCCCGATAGGAGGAACACTGAAGCTTTCTTT